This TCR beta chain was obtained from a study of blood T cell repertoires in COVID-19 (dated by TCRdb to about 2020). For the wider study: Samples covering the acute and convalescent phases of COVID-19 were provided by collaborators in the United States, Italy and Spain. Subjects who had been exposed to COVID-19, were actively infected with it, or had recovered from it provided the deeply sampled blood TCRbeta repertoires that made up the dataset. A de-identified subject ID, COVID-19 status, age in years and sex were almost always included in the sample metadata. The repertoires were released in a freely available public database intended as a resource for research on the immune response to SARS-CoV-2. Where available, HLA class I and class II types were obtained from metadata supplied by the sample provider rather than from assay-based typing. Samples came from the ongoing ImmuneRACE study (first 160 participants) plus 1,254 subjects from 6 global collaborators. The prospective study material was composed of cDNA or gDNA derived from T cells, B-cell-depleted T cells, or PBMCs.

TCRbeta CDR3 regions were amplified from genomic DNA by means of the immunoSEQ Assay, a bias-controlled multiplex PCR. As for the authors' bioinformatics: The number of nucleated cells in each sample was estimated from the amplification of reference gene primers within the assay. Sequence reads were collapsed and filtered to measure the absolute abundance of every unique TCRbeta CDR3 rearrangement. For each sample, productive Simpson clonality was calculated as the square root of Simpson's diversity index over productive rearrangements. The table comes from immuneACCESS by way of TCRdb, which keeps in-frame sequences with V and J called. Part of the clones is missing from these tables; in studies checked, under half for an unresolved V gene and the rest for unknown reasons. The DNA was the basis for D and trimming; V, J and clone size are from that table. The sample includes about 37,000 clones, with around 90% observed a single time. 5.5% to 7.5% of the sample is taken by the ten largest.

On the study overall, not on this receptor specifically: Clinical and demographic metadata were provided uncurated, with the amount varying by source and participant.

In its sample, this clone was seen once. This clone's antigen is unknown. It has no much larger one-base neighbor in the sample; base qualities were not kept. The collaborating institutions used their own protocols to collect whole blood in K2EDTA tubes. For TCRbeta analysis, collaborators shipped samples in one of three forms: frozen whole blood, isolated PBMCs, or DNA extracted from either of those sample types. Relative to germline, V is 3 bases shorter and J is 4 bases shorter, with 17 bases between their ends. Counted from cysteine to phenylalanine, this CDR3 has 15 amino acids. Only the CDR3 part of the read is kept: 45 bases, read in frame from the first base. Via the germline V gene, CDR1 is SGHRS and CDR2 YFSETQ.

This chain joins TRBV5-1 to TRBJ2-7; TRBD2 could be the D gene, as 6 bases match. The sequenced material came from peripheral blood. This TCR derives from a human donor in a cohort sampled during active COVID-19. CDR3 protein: CASSSLPGEGYEQYF. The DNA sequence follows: TGCGCCAGCAGCTCTCTCCCGGGGGAAGGTTACGAGCAGTACTTC.